This T cell receptor beta chain came from a study of blood T cell repertoires in COVID-19. Across the whole study: PBMCs, B-cell-depleted T cells, or T cells were the source of the cDNA or gDNA that made up the material.

Original analysis: The assay estimated nucleated cells by amplifying reference gene primers. Produced via immunoSEQ multiplex PCR; TCRdb's table is partial and in-frame only. The V and J calls and clone size come from that table; D and trimming were worked out from the DNA. The top ten hold about 3.9% of the sample, which has about 73,000 clones, 65% to 85% seen once. Germline V gene lookup returns CDR1 LNHDA and CDR2 SQIVND (reference sequence). The CDR3 is 13 residues long. Trimming stripped 8 bases from V and 2 bases from J, with 12 bases between. Material: peripheral blood. The receptor's source is a woman aged 55-70 years with acute or convalescent COVID-19. V is TRBV19 and J is TRBJ1-1; D not resolved. This CDR3 reads CASGRGGNTEAFF. Here the CDR3 DNA reads TGTGCCAGTGGGCGGGGAGGTAACACTGAAGCTTTCTTT.